This T cell receptor beta chain comes out of a study of PD-L1 blockade in urothelial cancer. The method was immunoSEQ multiplex PCR; TCRdb's version includes in-frame clones alone and lacks a portion of them. The sample contains roughly 130,000 clones, less than 85% of which appear only once. CDR1 and CDR2 (germline): MNHEY, SVGAGI. V shed 3 bases, J shed 3 bases, and the junction held 7 bases outside the gene matches. The CDR3 sequence is 15 residues long. Described time point: pretreatment peripheral blood. Between 1 and 8 samples per patient were obtained, pretreatment and on-treatment. The sample was PBMCs, taken around atezolizumab (anti-PD-L1) treatment. This TCR was sampled from a man in his forties or fifties with urothelial cancer. V is TRBV6-5 and J is TRBJ2-5; 7 nucleotides align to TRBD1. The CDR3 sequence: CASSYSTGRKETQYF. The CDR3 nucleotides are TGTGCCAGCAGTTATTCGACAGGGAGAAAAGAGACCCAGTACTTC.